This paragraph covers one T cell receptor beta chain sequence. Its antigen remains unidentified. This record comes from a study of cytomegalovirus exposure and HLA in healthy donors. Study-wide background: Among 398 genotyped donors, around 77% fell in the Caucasian-associated ancestry cluster.

PCR employed 60 Vbeta and 13 Jbeta primers. The method was immunoSEQ multiplex PCR; TCRdb's version includes in-frame clones alone and lacks a portion of them. Here the sample spans over 130,000 clones, around 82% being singletons. Study results and caveats: A few CMV-associated chains proved CMV antigen-specific in vitro.

Sequencing used PBMCs. The TCR sequence derives from a man aged 45 to 65 in good health and CMV-seronegative.

CDR3 bases: TGTGCCAGCAGTACCGGGACAGGAGGCACAGATACGCAGTATTTT. It is translated as CASSTGTGGTDTQYF. This sequence joins TRBV11-3 and TRBJ2-3, with TRBD1 matching 8 bases. This CDR3 has 15 residues. Germline lookup yields CDR1 SGHNT and CDR2 YENEEA. V was pared by 6 bases and J by 1 base, with 6 bases of the junction left unmatched.